This TCR beta chain was sequenced for a study of T cells in Graves' hyperthyroidism and ophthalmopathy. RNA transcripts yielded amplified TCR beta CDR3 regions. The HTBI primer set was used in a first-round RT-PCR of the TCR CDR3. Each CDR3 protein is one row after TCRdb ran MiXCR on the multiplex PCR reads. The sample carries a few hundred thousand distinct CDR3 sequences, roughly 15% recorded once. Germline CDR1 reads SQVTM; CDR2 reads ANQGSEA. The CDR3 consists of 13 residues. The V gene lost 1 base and the J gene lost 2 bases, with 8 bases spanning the gap. What was sequenced was blood. The sequence was obtained from a woman between 18 and 29 years old with Graves' hyperthyroidism. This chain joins TRBV29-1 and TRBJ2-5; TRBD1 might be the D (6 bases). The CDR3 DNA reads TGCAGCGTTGAAGGGACAGTACAAGAGACCCAGTACTTC. Encoded protein: CSVEGTVQETQYF.